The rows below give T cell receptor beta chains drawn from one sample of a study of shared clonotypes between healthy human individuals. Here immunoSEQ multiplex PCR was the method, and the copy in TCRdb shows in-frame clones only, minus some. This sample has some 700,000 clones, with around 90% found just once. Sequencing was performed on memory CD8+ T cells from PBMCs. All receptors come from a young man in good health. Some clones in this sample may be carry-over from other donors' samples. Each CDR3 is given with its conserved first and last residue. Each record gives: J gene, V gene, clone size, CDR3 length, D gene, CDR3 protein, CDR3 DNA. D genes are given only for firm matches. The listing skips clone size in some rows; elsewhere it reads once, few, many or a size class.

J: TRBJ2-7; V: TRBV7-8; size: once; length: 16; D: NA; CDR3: CASSLVAWGESYEQYF; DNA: TGTGCCAGCAGCTTAGTTGCTTGGGGGGAATCTTACGAGCAGTACTTC
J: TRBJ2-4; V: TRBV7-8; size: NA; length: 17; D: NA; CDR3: CASTATRGGLAKNIQYF; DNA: TGTGCCAGCACCGCTACACGTGGGGGGCTAGCCAAAAACATTCAGTACTTC
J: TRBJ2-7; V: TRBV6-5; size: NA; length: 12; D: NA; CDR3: CASSISGYEQYF; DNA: TGTGCCAGCAGTATCTCGGGCTACGAGCAGTACTTC
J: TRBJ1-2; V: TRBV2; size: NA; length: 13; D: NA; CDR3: CASSEQAERGYTF; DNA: TGTGCCAGCAGTGAACAGGCAGAACGTGGCTACACCTTC
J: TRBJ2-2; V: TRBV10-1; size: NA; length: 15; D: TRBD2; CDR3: CASSELAGENGELFF; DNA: TGCGCCAGCAGTGAACTAGCGGGAGAAAACGGGGAGCTGTTTTTT
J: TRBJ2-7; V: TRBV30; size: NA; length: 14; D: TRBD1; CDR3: CAWSVETGSFEQYF; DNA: TGTGCCTGGAGTGTGGAGACAGGGTCTTTCGAGCAGTACTTC
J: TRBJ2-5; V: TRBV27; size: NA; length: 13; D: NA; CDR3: CASSLRMGETQYF; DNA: TGTGCCAGCAGTTTACGAATGGGAGAGACCCAGTACTTC
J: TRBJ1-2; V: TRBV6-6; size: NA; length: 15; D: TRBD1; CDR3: CASSYSGGQGYGYTF; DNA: TGTGCCAGCAGTTACTCCGGGGGACAGGGTTATGGCTACACCTTC
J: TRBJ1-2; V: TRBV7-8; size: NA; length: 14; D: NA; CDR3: CASSRAAPAYGYTF; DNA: TGTGCCAGCAGCCGCGCAGCTCCCGCCTATGGCTACACCTTC
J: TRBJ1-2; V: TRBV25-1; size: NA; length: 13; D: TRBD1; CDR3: CASSWTGTVGYTF; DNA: TGTGCCAGCAGTTGGACAGGGACTGTCGGCTACACCTTC
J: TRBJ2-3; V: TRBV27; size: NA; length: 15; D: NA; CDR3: CASLKRTLSTDTQYF; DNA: TGTGCCAGCCTAAAACGGACCCTTAGCACAGATACGCAGTATTTT
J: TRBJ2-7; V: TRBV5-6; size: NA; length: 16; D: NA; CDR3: CASSLLFRDPSYEQYF; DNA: TGTGCCAGCAGCTTGCTGTTTAGGGATCCCTCCTACGAGCAGTACTTC
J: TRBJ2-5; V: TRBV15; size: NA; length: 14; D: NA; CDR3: CATSPLAAKETQYF; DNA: TGTGCCACCAGCCCACTAGCAGCTAAAGAGACCCAGTACTTC
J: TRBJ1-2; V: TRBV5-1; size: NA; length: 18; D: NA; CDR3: CASSLTPVGLEEYYGYTF; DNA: TGCGCCAGCAGCCTAACCCCCGTAGGTCTGGAAGAGTACTATGGCTACACCTTC
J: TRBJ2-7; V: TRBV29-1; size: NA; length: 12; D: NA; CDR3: CSGLSGPNEQYF; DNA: TGCAGCGGACTTAGCGGCCCCAACGAGCAGTACTTC
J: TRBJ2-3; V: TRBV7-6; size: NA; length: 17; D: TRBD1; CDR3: CASSSLRDSSVGDTQYF; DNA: TGTGCCAGCAGCTCACTCCGGGACAGCAGCGTTGGGGATACGCAGTATTTT
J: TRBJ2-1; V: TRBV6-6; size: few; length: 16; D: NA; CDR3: CASSPLGDGSYNEQFF; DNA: TGTGCCAGCAGCCCGCTTGGCGACGGCTCCTACAATGAGCAGTTCTTC
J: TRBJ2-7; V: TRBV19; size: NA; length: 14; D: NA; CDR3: CASSSDSWSYEQYF; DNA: TGTGCCAGTAGTAGTGACAGTTGGAGCTACGAGCAGTACTTC
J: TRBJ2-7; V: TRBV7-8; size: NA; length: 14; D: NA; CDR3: CASSEDRGFDEQYF; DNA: TGTGCCAGCAGCGAAGATCGGGGTTTCGACGAGCAGTACTTC
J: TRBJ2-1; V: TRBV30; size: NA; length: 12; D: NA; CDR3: CALEDGDNEQFF; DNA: TGTGCCTTGGAAGACGGAGACAATGAGCAGTTCTTC
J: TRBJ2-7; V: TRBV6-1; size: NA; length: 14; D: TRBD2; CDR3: CASSEAYREAGQYF; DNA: TGTGCCAGCAGTGAGGCCTACCGGGAGGCAGGCCAGTACTTC
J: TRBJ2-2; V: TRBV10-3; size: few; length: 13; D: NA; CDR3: CAARFEGPGELFF; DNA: TGTGCCGCAAGATTCGAGGGCCCCGGGGAGCTGTTTTTT
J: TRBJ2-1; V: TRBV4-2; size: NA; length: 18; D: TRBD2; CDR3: CASSQGAPSAGRANEQFF; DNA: TGTGCCAGCAGCCAAGGGGCGCCCTCGGCCGGGAGGGCTAATGAGCAGTTCTTC